One and the same sample provided the 10 T cell receptor beta chains below, sequenced in a study of CD8 T cells in Susac syndrome. Random hexamers primed reverse transcription of about 0.45 to 1 ug RNA. TCRdb recomputed calls from the immunoSEQ multiplex PCR reads with MiXCR, one row per CDR3 protein. The table shows roughly 120,000 distinct CDR3 sequences, with about 95% occurring only once. Sequencing input: CD4+ T cells from PBMCs. The receptors stem from a human donor with multiple sclerosis.

This chain connects TRBV12-3 or TRBV12-4 to TRBJ1-2, with D possibly TRBD1 on 5 matching bases. V was clipped by 7 bases and J by 4 bases, with 22 bases between them. The CDR3 is 16 residues long. Here the CDR3 DNA reads TGTGCCAGCATTCCAAGTGGGTCCCGGGGCTCCTATGGCTACACCTTC. It codes for CASIPSGSRGSYGYTF.

The chain combines TRBV4-1 with TRBJ1-1; D possibly corresponds to TRBD1 (5 bases). V lost 1 base, J lost 4 bases, and 10 bases lay in between. CDR3 size: 14 residues. Germline CDR1 reads MGHRA; CDR2 reads YSYEKL. As DNA, the CDR3 is TGCGCCAGCAGCCAAGGAGGGGAATCCACTGAAGCTTTCTTT. It yields the protein CASSQGGESTEAFF.

The chain joins TRBV6-2 or TRBV6-3 to TRBJ1-2, with D perhaps matching TRBD1 (5 bases). CDR1 MNHEY and CDR2 SVGEGT come from the germline V gene. This CDR3 is built from 11 residues. V shed 2 bases and J shed 13 bases, with 11 bases lying between them. The CDR3 DNA sequence: TGTGCCAGCAGTTACGGGGCGGGGTCCACCTTC. It yields the protein CASSYGAGSTF.

V gene TRBV20-1 combines with J gene TRBJ1-1; no clear D. Germline V CDR1 and CDR2: DFQATT, SNEGSKA (reference sequence). This CDR3 region has 14 residues. Trimming took off 6 bases at V and 1 base at J, with 15 bases between the two ends. DNA of the CDR3: TGCAGTGCACCCCTCGCCCCCGGGAACACTGAAGCTTTCTTT. It is translated as CSAPLAPGNTEAFF.

The V gene is TRBV4-3, the J gene TRBJ1-5; D is uncertain. CDR1 and CDR2 from the germline V gene are LGHNA and YSLEER. V shed 4 bases and J shed 3 bases, with 13 bases lying between them. CDR3 length: 15 amino acids. CDR3 in amino acids: CASSPNGKLNQPQHF. The DNA of the CDR3 is TGCGCCAGCAGCCCTAACGGGAAACTCAATCAGCCCCAGCATTTT.

This clonotype was detected once. This chain joins TRBV20-1 and TRBJ2-1; TRBD2 agrees at 11 bases. Germline V CDR1 and CDR2: DFQATT, SNEGSKA (reference sequence). Trimming took 1 base from V and 5 from J; bases not matched to a gene: 10. The CDR3 runs 17 residues. This CDR3 reads CSARGLSGRGGHNEQFF. Here the CDR3 DNA reads TGCAGTGCTAGAGGTCTTAGCGGGAGGGGGGGCCACAATGAGCAGTTCTTC.

This chain links TRBV3-1 with TRBJ2-1, with D perhaps matching TRBD2 (5 bases). The CDR3 sequence is 14 residues long. V lost 3 bases and J 6 bases, leaving 12 bases between the germline ends. Germline lookup yields CDR1 LGHDT and CDR2 YNNKEL (reference sequence). CDR3 bases: TGTGCCAGCAGCCACAACGAGAGGGCCAATGAGCAGTTCTTC. Translating gives CASSHNERANEQFF.

The V and J genes are TRBV12-3 or TRBV12-4 and TRBJ2-5; 9 positions match TRBD2. V shed 5 bases, J shed 8 bases, and the junction held 9 bases outside the gene matches. This CDR3 has 14 amino acids. CDR3 DNA: TGTGCCAGCAGTCCAGGAGGCGGGGGGGAAACCCAGTACTTC. Its translation is CASSPGGGGETQYF.

The chain joins TRBV23-1 to TRBJ1-5, with TRBD1 identical over 8 bases. TRBV23-1 carries the ORF label, with uncertain function. The CDR3 consists of 17 residues. The V segment lost 6 bases and the J segment 0 bases; nucleotides outside the gene matches: 10. The CDR3 loop reads CASRLPEDRDSNQPQHF. The CDR3 coding sequence is TGCGCCAGCAGGCTCCCGGAGGACAGGGATAGCAATCAGCCCCAGCATTTT.

This clonotype was recorded once. The gene calls are TRBV5-1 and TRBJ2-6; 7 nucleotides line up with TRBD1. In germline, CDR1 is SGHRS, CDR2 YFSETQ. The CDR3 loop spans 19 amino acids. V gave up 1 base and J gave up 0 bases; unmatched junction bases: 10. The CDR3 loop is CASSLSPNRGFSGANVLTF. CDR3 DNA: TGCGCCAGCAGCTTGAGCCCTAACAGGGGTTTCTCTGGGGCCAACGTCCTGACTTTC.